One TCR beta chain is described in this entry. The sample is drawn from a study of identifying expanded T cells in peripheral blood. During the collection period, no donor immune events like infections were recorded. Here immunoSEQ multiplex PCR was the method, and the copy in TCRdb shows in-frame clones only, minus some. The table has about 100,000 clones, 80% to 90% seen once. The CDR3 is made up of 14 amino acids. Germline assignment: CDR1 MNHEY and CDR2 SVGAGI. Losses at the gene ends were 0 bases for V and 8 bases for J; bases not matched to a gene: 2. This receptor was identified in a person aged 18 to 70 in good health. The rearrangement joins TRBV6-5 to TRBJ2-1; 9 nucleotides align to TRBD1. The specimen sequenced was blood. Here the CDR3 DNA reads TGTGCCAGCAGTTACTCACAGGGGGCCTATGAGCAGTTCTTC. Its translation: CASSYSQGAYEQFF.